The 20 T cell receptor beta chains listed next were all sequenced from one sample in a study of cytomegalovirus exposure and HLA in healthy donors. In the PCR, 60 Vbeta and 13 Jbeta primers were used. Sequencing used immunoSEQ multiplex PCR; TCRdb keeps in-frame clones, though not all of them. The table includes tens of thousands of clones, roughly 76% detected once. Material for sequencing was PBMCs. These receptor sequences come from a woman between 25 and 40 years old in good health and CMV-seronegative.

The chain employs TRBV28 and TRBJ2-3; D not certain. This CDR3 is 15 amino acids long. The V end was cut by 8 bases, the J end by 0 bases, with 15 bases between. The V gene's germline CDR1 is MDHEN and CDR2 SYDVKM. The CDR3 region is CASCSVAVSTDTQYF. In nucleotides, the CDR3 is TGTGCCAGCTGCTCAGTTGCCGTCAGCACAGATACGCAGTATTTT.

Comment on this clone: One end of the junction fails to match germline, which may point to a read error. This chain joins TRBV7-7 and TRBJ2-2, with 8 bases aligning to TRBD2. This CDR3 comprises 20 residues. Germline V lookup: CDR1 SSHAT, CDR2 FNYEAQ (reference sequence). The CDR3 region has the DNA TGTGCTAGCAGCTTAGTATTTGTAGCGGGGACGTTCGCGAACACCGGGGAGCTGTTTTTT. As protein: CASSLVFVAGTFANTGELFF.

The rearrangement links TRBV13 to TRBJ2-5, with D perhaps TRBD2 (6 bases). CDR3 length: 13 residues. Germline V CDR1 and CDR2: PRHDT, FYEKMQ (reference sequence). V shed 5 bases and J shed 3 bases, with 10 bases lying between them. CDR3 sequence (DNA): TGTGCCAGCAGCGACGGGAGCAAAGAGACCCAGTACTTC. Protein sequence: CASSDGSKETQYF.

This clone showed up just a few times. The chain carries TRBV19 and TRBJ2-2; TRBD2 matches at 10 bases. The CDR3 consists of 18 residues. J was trimmed by 0 bases and V by 5 bases; bases with no gene match: 9. The V gene's germline CDR1 is LNHDA and CDR2 SQIVND (reference sequence). CDR3 coding DNA: TGTGCCAGTAGTCCTCGTGGACTAGCGGCCGCGAACACCGGGGAGCTGTTTTTT. It translates to CASSPRGLAAANTGELFF. The variable domain in full, completed from reference TRBV19 and TRBJ2-2, reads DGGITQSPKYLFRKEGQNVTLSCEQNLNHDAMYWYRQDPGQGLRLIYYSQIVNDFQKGDIAEGYSVSREKKESFPLTVTSAQKNPTAFYLCASSPRGLAAANTGELFFGEGSRLTVL.

This chain uses TRBV5-4 with TRBJ1-2; D is possibly TRBD1 (6 bases). This CDR3 contains 15 residues. The germline V gene encodes CDR1 SGHNT and CDR2 YYREEE (reference sequence). V gave up 0 bases and J gave up 7 bases, with 16 bases separating them. CDR3 loop: CASSLGGTDRLGYTF. The CDR3, as DNA: TGTGCCAGCAGCTTGGGGGGTACAGACAGGCTTGGCTACACCTTC.

The chain links TRBV10-1 to TRBJ2-2, with a possible D match to TRBD1 (6 bases). Germline CDR1 WNHNN, CDR2 SYGVQD (reference sequence). The CDR3 runs to 13 residues. With 6 bases removed from V and 7 bases from J, the gap between germline ends came to 12 bases. The CDR3 nucleotides read TGCGCCAGCAGACAGGGACAACGCGGGGAGCTGTTTTTT. This encodes CASRQGQRGELFF.

The chain uses TRBV6-5 and TRBJ2-3, with TRBD1 matching 7 bases. Germline values: CDR1 MNHEY, CDR2 SVGAGI. Losses at the gene ends were 0 bases for V and 0 bases for J; bases not matched to a gene: 0. The CDR3 covers 15 residues. This CDR3 reads CASSYSGQSTDTQYF. As DNA, the CDR3 is TGTGCCAGCAGTTACTCGGGACAGAGCACAGATACGCAGTATTTT.

This rearrangement joins TRBV4-1 to TRBJ2-1, with 9 positions matching TRBD2. Germline CDR1 is MGHRA and CDR2 is YSYEKL. The CDR3 loop spans 17 amino acids. The ends lost 4 bases at V and 7 bases at J; junction bases unmatched: 14. CDR3 amino acids: CASSRLTGAGGGNEQFF. The CDR3 DNA sequence: TGCGCCAGCAGCCGATTGACTGGAGCGGGAGGTGGGAATGAGCAGTTCTTC.

This clone was recorded once. The V gene is TRBV11-2, the J gene TRBJ1-1; D might be TRBD1 (6 bases). The V end lost 4 bases, the J end lost 4 bases, and 10 bases lay between the germline ends. This CDR3 is built from 13 residues. CDR1 SGHAT and CDR2 FQNNGV come from the germline V gene. The CDR3, as DNA: TGTGCCAGCAGCTCCCAAGGGGGCACTGAAGCTTTCTTT. This sequence encodes CASSSQGGTEAFF.

The rearrangement uses TRBV7-9 and TRBJ2-7, with 10 nucleotides matching TRBD2. J was trimmed by 2 bases and V by 5 bases; bases with no gene match: 6. This CDR3 has 15 amino acids. Per the germline V gene, CDR1 is SEHNR and CDR2 is FQNEAQ (reference sequence). CDR3 in DNA: TGTGCCAGCAGCGATAGCGGGAGGTCTACCTACGAGCAGTACTTC. This codes for CASSDSGRSTYEQYF.

This chain uses TRBV5-6 with TRBJ2-5; the match to TRBD2 covers 7 bases. Unmatched junction bases numbered 6, after V lost 0 bases and J lost 4 bases. The germline gives CDR1 SGHDT, CDR2 YYEEEE. The CDR3 covers 15 residues. CDR3 coding DNA: TGTGCCAGCAGCTTGGGACAGTCGGGAGGAGAGACCCAGTACTTC. It yields the protein CASSLGQSGGETQYF.

Here the CDR3 reads CASSLAGGQGVYEQYF. The CDR3 DNA follows: TGTGCCAGCAGCTTAGCTGGGGGACAGGGTGTCTACGAGCAGTACTTC. The chain joins TRBV7-9 to TRBJ2-7; 9 nucleotides match TRBD1. The germline gives CDR1 SEHNR, CDR2 FQNEAQ (reference sequence). This CDR3 contains 16 residues. The V gene end was trimmed by 0 bases and the J gene end by 3 bases; junction bases not matched to a gene: 6. Full variable domain (remainder filled in from reference TRBV7-9 and TRBJ2-7): DTGVSQNPRHKITKRGQNVTFRCDPISEHNRLYWYRQTLGQGPEFLTYFQNEAQLEKSRLLSDRFSAERPKGSFSTLEIQRTEQGDSAMYLCASSLAGGQGVYEQYFGPGTRLTVT.

The genes are TRBV5-5 and TRBJ2-7, with 10 bases fitting TRBD2. The V segment lost 5 bases and the J segment 1 base; nucleotides outside the gene matches: 15. Germline V CDR1 and CDR2: SGHKS, YYEKEE (reference sequence). The CDR3 extends over 18 amino acids. CDR3 sequence: CASSRQGSSGGTSYEQYF. In nucleotides, the CDR3 is TGTGCCAGCAGTCGACAGGGTTCTAGCGGGGGAACTTCCTACGAGCAGTACTTC.

This rearrangement joins TRBV5-4 to TRBJ2-5; 7 nucleotides match TRBD2. The closer fit of TRBJ2-7 to the DNA end suggests the J call may be wrong. Germline assignment: CDR1 SGHNT and CDR2 YYREEE (reference sequence). The CDR3 contains 15 residues. The CDR3 loop reads CASSYGSGPSYEQYF. In nucleotides, the CDR3 is TGTGCCAGCAGCTACGGTAGCGGGCCCTCCTACGAGCAGTACTTC.

A single count supports this clone. This CDR3 reads CASSSPRGSGPLGDTQYF. Here the CDR3 DNA reads TGTGCCAGCAGCTCTCCTCGTGGTAGCGGGCCCCTAGGGGATACGCAGTATTTT. The chain recombines TRBV7-9 with TRBJ2-3; 7 bases match TRBD2. From germline, CDR1 is SEHNR and CDR2 FQNEAQ (reference sequence). V shed 4 bases, J shed 6 bases, and the junction held 19 bases outside the gene matches. This CDR3 region has 18 residues.

Only one count was recorded for this clone. The V gene is TRBV6-1, the J gene TRBJ2-2; 7 bases are shared with TRBD2. The junction had 10 bases not matched to a gene; V was cut back by 8 bases and J by 7 bases. The CDR3 has 14 residues. Germline loops: CDR1 MNHNS, CDR2 SASEGT. This chain's CDR3 is CASSTMGGIGELFF. The CDR3 DNA reads as TGTGCCAGCTCCACTATGGGGGGGATCGGGGAGCTGTTTTTT.

The chain carries TRBV21-1 and TRBJ2-7; TRBD2, the D gene given by the table, was not confirmed from the DNA. TRBV21-1 is marked as a pseudogene. The CDR3 is made up of 12 amino acids. In DNA form, the CDR3 reads TGTGCCAGCAGCTCGAGCTCCTACGAGCAGTACTTC. Translated, it gives CASSSSSYEQYF.

The genes are TRBV5-1 and TRBJ1-1; 10 nucleotides align to TRBD1. The CDR3 sequence is 16 residues long. J was trimmed by 1 base and V by 4 bases; bases with no gene match: 7. Germline CDR1 reads SGHRS; CDR2 reads YFSETQ. This CDR3 is CASSADRGRPNTEAFF. CDR3 coding DNA: TGCGCCAGCAGCGCGGACAGGGGGAGGCCGAACACTGAAGCTTTCTTT.

The J gene is TRBJ1-1, the V gene TRBV5-1; 7 positions agree with TRBD1. The germline V gene encodes CDR1 SGHRS and CDR2 YFSETQ. J was trimmed by 5 bases and V by 2 bases; bases with no gene match: 9. The CDR3 extends over 15 amino acids. Written as DNA, the CDR3 is TGCGCCAGCAGCTTTTCCGGGACAGTTCCAACTGAAGCTTTCTTT. Residues: CASSFSGTVPTEAFF.

V and J are TRBV27 and TRBJ2-7, with D possibly being TRBD1 (6 bases). Trimming took 4 bases from V and 2 from J, leaving 12 bases between them. The CDR3 length is 14 residues. CDR1 and CDR2 from the germline V gene are MNHEY and SMNVEV (reference sequence). The CDR3 is CASSSDRDAYEQYF. The CDR3 DNA reads as TGTGCCAGCAGTTCGGACAGAGATGCCTACGAGCAGTACTTC.